These T cell receptor beta chains were read from a single sample in a study of CD8+CD57+ T cells in acquired aplastic anemia. TCRdb redid the calling of the reads with MiXCR, one entry per CDR3 protein. The table includes roughly 300,000 distinct CDR3 sequences, approximately 55% detected once. The sample was sorted CD4+, CD8+, or CD8+CD57+ T cells (not recorded which) from PBMCs. Every receptor here comes from a human donor with severe aplastic anemia or a healthy control (not recorded which). CDR3s include the opening cysteine and the closing phenylalanine or tryptophan. Fields, in order: J gene, V gene, D gene, clone size, CDR3 DNA, CDR3 protein. A D gene is named only where the DNA matches it firmly. Clone size appears in some rows only: once, few, many, or a class for an expanded clone.

TRBJ2-3,TRBV5-1,.,.,TGCGCCAGCAGCTTGGGAGGGGATAGCGAATACACAGATACGCAGTATTTT,CASSLGGDSEYTDTQYF
TRBJ2-3,TRBV9,TRBD2,.,TGTGCCAGCAGTCCTAGCGGGAGGGCCTCAGATACGCAGTATTTT,CASSPSGRASDTQYF
TRBJ2-7,TRBV20-1,TRBD1,.,TGCAGTGCTCAGCGGGACAGGGAGTACTTC,CSAQRDREYF
TRBJ2-2,TRBV14,.,.,TGTGCCAGCAGCCAAGACAGCGCGGAGCTGTTTTTT,CASSQDSAELFF
TRBJ2-2,TRBV2,TRBD2,many,TGTGCCAGCAGCACAACTAGCGGGGGGATTGCCAGCACCGGGGAGCTGTTTTTT,CASSTTSGGIASTGELFF
TRBJ2-7,TRBV5-1,TRBD2,many,TGCGCCAGCCGGACTAGCGGGGCTGTTTCGGACGAGCAGTACTTC,CASRTSGAVSDEQYF
TRBJ2-1,TRBV7-3,TRBD1,.,TGTGCCAGCAGCTTAGTCGGACAGGGGGCATATGAGCAGTTCTTC,CASSLVGQGAYEQFF
TRBJ2-3,TRBV6-1,TRBD1,.,TGTGCCAGCACCGGACAGGGGCACAATGAGCAGTATTTT,CASTGQGHNEQYF
TRBJ2-7,TRBV4-1,.,.,TGCGCCAGCAGCCATACCGGGACAAGCTCCTACGAGCAGTACTTC,CASSHTGTSSYEQYF
TRBJ1-1,TRBV9,TRBD1,.,TGTGCCAGCAGCGCTGCAGGGGGGAACACTGAAGCTTTCTTT,CASSAAGGNTEAFF
TRBJ2-7,TRBV10-3,TRBD1,.,TGTGCCATCATGGGGGACAGTGCCTACGAGCAGTACTTC,CAIMGDSAYEQYF
TRBJ2-7,TRBV10-3,TRBD2,.,TGTGCCATCAGTGAATCGGGAGGGCAGATGTACGAGCAGTACTTC,CAISESGGQMYEQYF
TRBJ1-1,TRBV7-2,TRBD1,.,TGTGCCAGCAGCTTTAGCCGACAGGGGGCGACTGAAGCTTTCTTT,CASSFSRQGATEAFF
TRBJ2-3,TRBV12-3/TRBV12-4,.,.,TGTGCCAGCACCCCCTCAGGCTTCCGAGATACGCAGTATTTT,CASTPSGFRDTQYF
TRBJ2-5,TRBV7-9,.,many,TGTGCCAGCAGCTTAGCAGGGAGGGAGACCCAGTACTTC,CASSLAGRETQYF
TRBJ2-3,TRBV18,.,.,TGTGCCAGCTCACCAGTTGGCTCAGGGAAAGATACGCAGTATTTT,CASSPVGSGKDTQYF
TRBJ2-3,TRBV5-5,TRBD1,many,TGTGCCAGCAGCAGACAGGGTATATCCGATACGCAGTATTTT,CASSRQGISDTQYF
TRBJ2-3,TRBV7-3,TRBD2,many,TGTGCCAGCAGCTTAAACTTAGCGGGGGGGGGGGATACGCAGTATTTT,CASSLNLAGGGDTQYF
TRBJ2-3,TRBV19,.,many,TGTGCCAGTAGTGACCACCCTAGCTACACAGATACGCAGTATTTT,CASSDHPSYTDTQYF
TRBJ1-6,TRBV20-1,.,.,TGCAGTGCTAAACTAGCGGGGGGGCGAAATGGCCGACTCCACTTT,CSAKLAGGRNGRLHF
TRBJ1-1,TRBV2,.,.,TGTGCCAGCAGTGAAGGAGGGGCTCGCGCTTTCTTT,CASSEGGARAFF
TRBJ1-5,TRBV5-8,.,many,TGTGCCAGCAGCCGCAGCTTATTGGGCAATCAGCCCCAGCATTTT,CASSRSLLGNQPQHF
TRBJ2-1,TRBV24-1,.,few,TGTGCCACCAGTGATGCCGGGGGTGGGGACAATGAGCAGTTCTTC,CATSDAGGGDNEQFF
TRBJ2-5,TRBV7-2,TRBD2,.,TGTGCCAGCAGCTTGGGCGGCGGGAGAAGAGAGACCCAGTACTTC,CASSLGGGRRETQYF
TRBJ2-3,TRBV10-3,TRBD2,.,TGTGCCATCAGTCCGGGGGGTCAGGATACGCAGTATTTT,CAISPGGQDTQYF
TRBJ2-1,TRBV29-1,TRBD1,.,TGCAGCGTTGAGGGGTACGCGGACAGGTACAATGAGCAGTTCTTC,CSVEGYADRYNEQFF
TRBJ2-3,TRBV20-1,TRBD2,many,TGCAGTGCTAGAGTTTACGGGCTAGCGGGGGGGCGTAAGTATTTT,CSARVYGLAGGRKYF
TRBJ1-1,TRBV7-9,TRBD1,.,TGTGCCAGCAGCCCCCGACAGGGGGACGTCAACACTGAAGCTTTCTTT,CASSPRQGDVNTEAFF
TRBJ1-5,TRBV15,.,.,TGTGCCACCAGTGGCGGCATTAGCAATCAGCCCCAGCATTTT,CATSGGISNQPQHF
TRBJ1-1,TRBV2,.,many,TGTGCCAGCGCCGGACGGGGGAACACTGAAGCTTTCTTT,CASAGRGNTEAFF
TRBJ1-1,TRBV25-1,TRBD1,.,TGTGCCAGCAAGGGACAGGGGAGCCCTGAAGCTTTCTTT,CASKGQGSPEAFF
TRBJ1-5,TRBV7-2,.,.,TGTGCCAGCAGCGTGCAGACAGGGCCCCAGCATTTT,CASSVQTGPQHF